This T cell receptor (beta chain) was retrieved from a study of cytomegalovirus exposure and HLA in healthy donors. CDR1 and CDR2 (germline): LGHNA, YNFKEQ. The CDR3 is made up of 18 amino acids. PCR employed 60 Vbeta and 13 Jbeta primers. Libraries were prepared by immunoSEQ multiplex PCR; TCRdb keeps only in-frame clonotypes and omits some of them. This table holds more than 150,000 clones, 84% found once. While unrecorded immune exposures were likely, the donors were nominally healthy when sampled. The V call is TRBV4-2, the J call TRBJ2-5; 10 positions agree with TRBD2. The DNA end lines up better with TRBJ2-7; the J call may be wrong. Sequencing was performed on PBMCs. The sequence was collected from a girl aged 2 to 10 in good health and CMV-seropositive. CDR3 in amino acids: CASSQPPALAGVAYEQYF. In DNA form, the CDR3 reads TGTGCCAGCAGCCAGCCCCCTGCCCTAGCGGGAGTTGCTTACGAGCAGTACTTC.